This entry describes one T cell receptor beta chain. Other DNA sequences in this specimen translate into the identical CDR3. Germline V gene lookup returns CDR1 SGHTA and CDR2 FQGTGA. There are 15 residues in the CDR3. J gave up 0 bases and V 3 bases, and 3 bases lay outside the gene matches. In the original workflow: Reference gene primer amplification gave estimated nucleated cell counts. Measured with immunoSEQ multiplex PCR; TCRdb has only the in-frame clones, and not every one. The V and J calls and the clone size are those of that table, but D and trimming were determined from the DNA. This sample has under 200,000 clones, with 65% to 90% found just once. These data are taken from a study of blood T cell repertoires in COVID-19. Study-wide background: There were acute and convalescent COVID-19 samples, and they came from the United States, Italy and Spain. PBMCs, B-cell-depleted T cells, or T cells were the source of the cDNA or gDNA that made up the material.

The sample was peripheral blood. This chain joins TRBV7-3 and TRBJ1-2, with 8 positions matching TRBD1. This receptor was taken from a man aged 55 to 70 with acute or convalescent COVID-19. DNA of the CDR3: TGTGCCAGCAGCTTTGGACAGGGAGCTAACTATGGCTACACCTTC. Residues: CASSFGQGANYGYTF.